The clone carrying this T cell receptor beta chain was recorded at least ten times. The antigen is undetermined. The CDR3 extends 3 residues past the end of the read, so its final part is completed from the germline J gene. Per the germline V gene, CDR1 is KGHSH and CDR2 is LQKENI. The V and J ends lost 3 bases and 4 bases, in that order; junction bases with no gene match: 3. The CDR3 loop spans 13 amino acids. TCRdb's copy holds only in-frame clones and misses some; the assay was immunoSEQ multiplex PCR. The sample contains 50,000 or so clones, none of them singletons. These data originate in a study of T cell clonality in common variable immunodeficiency. Findings and limits, study-wide: Reportedly, TCR beta sequences from common variable immunodeficiency showed fewer deletions and N-nucleotide insertions. CVID patient heterogeneity limited repertoire-clinical complication correlations. Compared with healthy controls, CVID subjects showed increased TCRbeta clonality, mostly in about a third. Fewer TCRbeta clones were shared among CVID subjects than controls.

This chain connects TRBV18 to TRBJ2-7; 7 bases are shared with TRBD1. This TCR came from a person aged 18 to 69 in good health. The sample taken for sequencing was peripheral blood mononuclear cells. The CDR3: CASSPGQQYEQYF. The sequenced part of the CDR3 DNA is TGTGCCAGCTCACCGGGACAGCAATACGAG.